This passage covers 20 T cell receptor beta chains from one sample sequenced in a study of PD-1 blockade in classical Hodgkin lymphoma. Brentuximab vedotin exposure varied among the patients, all of whom had relapsed after autologous stem cell transplantation. Researchers report purifying CD4+ T cells from thawed PBMCs by magnetic negative selection. The table came from immunoSEQ multiplex PCR; TCRdb's copy has only in-frame clones and leaves some out. Among approximately 9,600 clones listed, 74% were seen once. The sample in question was CD4+ T cells from blood, obtained at baseline. The receptor set was obtained from a human donor with classical Hodgkin lymphoma.

This clone was seen a few times. This chain joins TRBV28 and TRBJ1-5, with D possibly TRBD1 on 5 matching bases. CDR3 length equals 16 residues. Germline CDR1 is MDHEN and CDR2 is SYDVKM. V was cut by 4 bases and J by 3 bases, with 16 bases left in between. The CDR3 DNA reads as TGTGCCAGCAGTTCCATCTCTAGGGGTTCCAATCAGCCCCAGCATTTT. Translated, it gives CASSSISRGSNQPQHF.

The chain recombines TRBV2 with TRBJ1-6; tentatively, D is TRBD1 (5 bases). CDR3 length: 17 amino acids. In germline, CDR1 is SNHLY, CDR2 FYNNEI. Trimming took off 0 bases at V and 7 bases at J, with 16 bases between the two ends. For the CDR3, the DNA is TGTGCCAGCAGTGAAGCTTCTTGGGGGATCCCCAATTCACCCCTCCACTTT. This sequence encodes CASSEASWGIPNSPLHF.

This clone occurred once. The rearrangement joins TRBV14 to TRBJ1-3, with TRBD1 matching over 8 bases. This CDR3 contains 16 residues. J gave up 3 bases and V 3 bases, and 7 bases lay outside the gene matches. Looked up from germline, CDR1 is SGHDN and CDR2 is FVKESK. In DNA form, the CDR3 reads TGTGCCAGCAGCCAGGCACCGGGACAGGATGGAAACACCATATATTTT. It is translated as CASSQAPGQDGNTIYF. Filled out from reference TRBV14 and TRBJ1-3, the complete variable domain reads EAGVTQFPSHSVIEKGQTVTLRCDPISGHDNLYWYRRVMGKEIKFLLHFVKESKQDESGMPNNRFLAERTGGTYSTLKVQPAELEDSGVYFCASSQAPGQDGNTIYFGEGSWLTVV.

This rearrangement joins TRBV6-5 to TRBJ2-7; TRBD2 might be the D (5 bases). Trimming left V 5 bases short and J 0 bases short, with 14 bases between. Germline V CDR1 and CDR2: MNHEY, SVGAGI. This CDR3 region has 15 residues. CDR3 sequence (DNA): TGTGCCAGCAGTCCCACCGGGAAGGACTCCTACGAGCAGTACTTC. It is translated as CASSPTGKDSYEQYF.

The chain has TRBV19 and TRBJ2-7; 8 nucleotides line up with TRBD1. This CDR3 is built from 15 residues. Germline CDR1 reads LNHDA; CDR2 reads SQIVND (reference sequence). V was pared by 4 bases and J by 1 base, with 6 bases of the junction left unmatched. CDR3 nucleotide sequence: TGTGCCAGTAGTACCGGACAGGGATGGTCCTACGAGCAGTACTTC. Amino acids: CASSTGQGWSYEQYF.

This clone was seen a single time. The chain combines TRBV2 with TRBJ1-5, with 8 bases that match TRBD1. The CDR3 is 17 residues long. Germline loops: CDR1 SNHLY, CDR2 FYNNEI. The J segment lost 0 bases and the V segment lost 5 bases, leaving 9 bases of the junction unmatched. CDR3 loop: CASSFGQGFNSNQPQHF. As DNA, the CDR3 is TGTGCCAGCAGTTTCGGACAGGGCTTCAATAGCAATCAGCCCCAGCATTTT.

The genes are TRBV14 and TRBJ2-7; a weak D match, TRBD1 (5 bases). The CDR3 runs 13 residues. V was cut by 7 bases and J by 4 bases, with 14 bases left in between. Germline V gene data show CDR1 as SGHDN and CDR2 as FVKESK. The CDR3 protein is CASNIRVRYEQYF. DNA for the CDR3: TGTGCCAGCAACATCAGGGTCAGGTACGAGCAGTACTTC.

The chain joins TRBV18 to TRBJ2-5; weak D call: TRBD2 (6 bases). The V gene lost 1 base and the J gene lost 5 bases, with 14 bases spanning the gap. Per germline, CDR1 KGHSH and CDR2 LQKENI. The CDR3 has 15 amino acids. CDR3 bases: TGTGCCAGCTCACCACGGGGAACAGGAGGGGAGACCCAGTACTTC. Its translation is CASSPRGTGGETQYF.

V usage is TRBV10-3 and J usage is TRBJ2-1, with a weak D call TRBD2 (5 bases). The CDR3 sequence is 16 residues long. Trimming removed 0 bases at V and 6 bases at J, with 15 bases between. CDR1 and CDR2 from the germline V gene are ENHRY and SYGVKD. The CDR3 coding sequence is TGTGCCATCAGTGAGTCGGAGACTATTCTCCGCAATGAGCAGTTCTTC. It yields the protein CAISESETILRNEQFF.

DNA for the CDR3: TGTGCCAGCAGCCAAGATTATTCGGGGGGAATAGCCAAAAACATTCAGTACTTC. Translation: CASSQDYSGGIAKNIQYF. The V and J genes are TRBV4-2 and TRBJ2-4, with 7 bases lining up with TRBD2. The CDR3 extends over 18 amino acids. The trim removed 0 bases at V and 0 bases at J, leaving 8 bases unmatched. Germline CDR1 reads LGHNA; CDR2 reads YNFKEQ.

This rearrangement joins TRBV7-2 to TRBJ2-2; D is unresolved. V was cut by 1 base and J by 3 bases, with 9 bases left in between. The germline CDR1 and CDR2 sequences are SGHTA and FQGNSA. The CDR3 contains 15 residues. DNA of the CDR3: TGTGCCAGCAGCTTAGGCTACAAGCACACCGGGGAGCTGTTTTTT. This codes for CASSLGYKHTGELFF. Full variable domain (outside the CDR3, taken from reference TRBV7-2 and TRBJ2-2): GAGVSQSPSNKVTEKGKDVELRCDPISGHTALYWYRQSLGQGLEFLIYFQGNSAPDKSGLPSDRFSAERTGGSVSTLTIQRTQQEDSAVYLCASSLGYKHTGELFFGEGSRLTVL.

This clone qualifies as medium-sized. This chain joins TRBV27 and TRBJ2-7; tentatively, D is TRBD1 (6 bases). Trimming removed 2 bases from V and 6 bases from J, with 14 bases in between. Germline CDR1 is MNHEY and CDR2 is SMNVEV (reference sequence). This CDR3 has 14 residues. CDR3 sequence reads: CASSLIPQGGEQYF. The CDR3 coding sequence is TGTGCCAGCAGTTTAATTCCCCAAGGGGGCGAGCAGTACTTC.

This clone was seen a handful of times. The chain joins TRBV18 to TRBJ1-1; tentative D call: TRBD1 (6 bases). The germline V gene has CDR1 KGHSH and CDR2 LQKENI. V was cut by 1 base and J by 5 bases, with 11 bases left in between. The CDR3 length is 14 residues. In DNA, the CDR3 is TGTGCCAGCTCACCACTTCCAGGGGAAACTGAAGCTTTCTTT. Its protein product is CASSPLPGETEAFF.

The V call is TRBV19, the J call TRBJ2-7, with D possibly matching TRBD1 (6 bases). Trimming took off 5 bases at V and 2 bases at J, with 22 bases between the two ends. CDR3 length: 17 amino acids. Germline CDR1 and CDR2: LNHDA and SQIVND (reference sequence). The CDR3 here is CASSPPLGRGKTYEQYF. In DNA, the CDR3 is TGTGCCAGTAGTCCCCCCCTAGGAAGGGGGAAAACCTACGAGCAGTACTTC. The whole variable domain, remainder taken from reference TRBV19 and TRBJ2-7, is DGGITQSPKYLFRKEGQNVTLSCEQNLNHDAMYWYRQDPGQGLRLIYYSQIVNDFQKGDIAEGYSVSREKKESFPLTVTSAQKNPTAFYLCASSPPLGRGKTYEQYFGPGTRLTVT.

The V and J genes are TRBV11-1 and TRBJ2-6; D gene unclear. The V gene lost 1 base and the J gene lost 0 bases, with 10 bases spanning the gap. CDR1 and CDR2 (germline): SGHAT, FQDESV (reference sequence). The CDR3 is 17 amino acids. The CDR3 DNA is TGTGCCAGCAGCTTAGGGCCACTTAGCTCTGGGGCCAACGTCCTGACTTTC. Protein: CASSLGPLSSGANVLTF. The full variable domain, in which reference TRBV11-1 and TRBJ2-6 provide the parts outside the CDR3, is EAEVAQSPRYKITEKSQAVAFWCDPISGHATLYWYRQILGQGPELLVQFQDESVVDDSQLPKDRFSAERLKGVDSTLKIQPAELGDSAMYLCASSLGPLSSGANVLTFGAGSRLTVL.

The rearrangement links TRBV6-1 to TRBJ2-2; perhaps TRBD2 as D (5 bases). Per germline, CDR1 MNHNS and CDR2 SASEGT. V lost 8 bases and J lost 2, with 9 bases in between. The CDR3 loop spans 13 amino acids. DNA of the CDR3: TGTGCCAGCGACCGGGGAAACACCGGGGAGCTGTTTTTT. This encodes CASDRGNTGELFF.

The J gene is TRBJ1-2, the V gene TRBV7-6, with D possibly being TRBD1 (6 bases). The CDR3 sequence is 15 residues long. Germline V gene data show CDR1 as SGHVS and CDR2 as FNYEAQ. Trimming took off 5 bases at V and 3 bases at J, with 16 bases between the two ends. The CDR3 sequence is CASSGTGGGYYGYTF. CDR3 nucleotide sequence: TGTGCCAGCAGCGGCACTGGGGGGGGCTACTATGGCTACACCTTC.

The chain recombines TRBV14 with TRBJ2-1; TRBD1 agrees at 8 bases. The CDR3 loop spans 16 amino acids. Germline assignment: CDR1 SGHDN and CDR2 FVKESK. V shed 0 bases and J 3 bases; nucleotides not matched to a gene: 4. The CDR3 is CASSQEGTGFYNEQFF. Written as DNA, the CDR3 is TGTGCCAGCAGCCAAGAGGGGACAGGATTCTACAATGAGCAGTTCTTC.

This sequence joins TRBV10-3 and TRBJ1-2, with 9 bases that match TRBD1. Germline CDR1 is ENHRY and CDR2 is SYGVKD. The J segment lost 1 base and the V segment lost 4 bases, leaving 1 base of the junction unmatched. The CDR3 runs 14 residues. The CDR3 spells CAISAGQGNYGYTF. CDR3 coding DNA: TGTGCCATCAGTGCGGGACAGGGTAACTATGGCTACACCTTC.

This clone was observed a handful of times. The V gene is TRBV27, the J gene TRBJ2-1; no firm D call. Trimming took 3 bases from V and 3 from J, leaving 0 bases between them. This CDR3 contains 11 residues. Germline V gene lookup returns CDR1 MNHEY and CDR2 SMNVEV (reference sequence). The CDR3 DNA follows: TGTGCCAGCAGTTTCTACAATGAGCAGTTCTTC. Its protein product is CASSFYNEQFF.